This TCR beta chain was recorded in a study of CD8 T cells in Susac syndrome. Germline V gives CDR1 LGHDT, CDR2 YNNKEL (reference sequence). V was trimmed by 1 base and J by 1 base, leaving 5 bases between them. This CDR3 has 15 residues. Roughly 0.45 to 1 ug RNA was reverse transcribed with random hexamers. From the immunoSEQ multiplex PCR reads, TCRdb called clonotypes with MiXCR, one entry per CDR3 protein. The sample yields around 180,000 distinct CDR3 sequences, approximately 93% seen once. The T cells that were sequenced for TCR beta were CD8+ and CD4+ cells from blood. Negative magnetic isolation gave CD8+ and CD4+ cells; FACS enriched CD8+ TEMRA.

This chain connects TRBV3-1 to TRBJ1-6, with a weak D call TRBD1 (5 bases). Input material: CD4+ T cells from PBMCs. The sequence derives from a human donor with multiple sclerosis. The CDR3 is CASSQGGSYNSPLHF. As DNA, the CDR3 is TGTGCCAGCAGCCAAGGGGGGTCCTATAATTCACCCCTCCACTTT.